This entry describes one T cell receptor (beta chain). As yet, its antigen is unknown. This sample was included in a study of graft-versus-host responses after intestinal transplantation. Lamina propria and intraepithelial lymphocytes were released by processing graft tissue. Study outcomes and limitations: Recipient bone marrow held GvH clones, some seen earlier in ileum or blood. Allografts from individuals with graft-donor T cell macrochimerism displayed high graft-versus-host to host-versus-graft clonal ratios.

The repertoire was sequenced with immunoSEQ multiplex PCR; TCRdb's copy has only in-frame clones and lacks some. The table has some 40,000 clones, roughly nine tenths seen once; the top ten hold around 17%. Trimming pared 3 bases from V and 3 bases from J, leaving 6 bases between. Germline CDR1 and CDR2: MGHDK and SYGVNS. This CDR3 has 12 amino acids. V usage is TRBV25-1 and J usage is TRBJ2-7; D unclear. Source: ileum tissue, taken around 190 days after intestinal transplant. The TCR comes from a human patient who received an intestinal transplant, so some T cells may come from the graft donor. The CDR3 loop is CASSDHDYEQYF. Written as DNA, the CDR3 is TGTGCCAGCAGTGACCACGACTACGAGCAGTACTTC.